Included here is one T cell receptor beta chain sequence, with context. Some clones are missing from TCRdb's copy, which holds only in-frame ones; the method was immunoSEQ multiplex PCR. The sample contains roughly 450,000 clones, approximately 92% of which appear only once. These data come from a study of control samples from healthy donors and cancer patients. Sequencing was carried out using PBMCs. The receptor comes from a middle-aged man with head and neck cancer.

DNA of the CDR3: TGTGCCAGCAGCAAGGACTTTACAGATACGCAGTATTTT. Encoded protein: CASSKDFTDTQYF. The J gene is TRBJ2-3, the V gene TRBV7-2; tentatively, D is TRBD2 (5 bases). CDR1 and CDR2 (germline): SGHTA, FQGNSA. Trimming removed 5 bases at V and 3 bases at J, with 9 bases between. The CDR3 runs to 13 residues.